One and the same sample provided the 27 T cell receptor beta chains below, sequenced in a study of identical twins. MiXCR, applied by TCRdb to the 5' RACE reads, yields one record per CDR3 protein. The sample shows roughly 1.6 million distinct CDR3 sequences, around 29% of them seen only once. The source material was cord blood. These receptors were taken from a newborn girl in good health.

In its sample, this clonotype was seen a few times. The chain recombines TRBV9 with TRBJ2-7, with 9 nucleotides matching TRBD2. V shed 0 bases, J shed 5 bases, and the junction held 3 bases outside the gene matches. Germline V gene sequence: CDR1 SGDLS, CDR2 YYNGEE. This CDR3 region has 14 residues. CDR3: CASSVGSSGDEQYF. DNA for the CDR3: TGTGCCAGCAGCGTAGGTTCTAGCGGGGACGAGCAGTACTTC.

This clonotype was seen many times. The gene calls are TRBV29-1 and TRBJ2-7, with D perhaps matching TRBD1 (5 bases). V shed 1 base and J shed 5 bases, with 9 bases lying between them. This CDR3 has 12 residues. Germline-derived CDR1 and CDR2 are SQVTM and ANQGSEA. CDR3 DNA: TGCAGCGTTGAAGGCAGGGTGAACGAGCAGTACTTC. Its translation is CSVEGRVNEQYF.

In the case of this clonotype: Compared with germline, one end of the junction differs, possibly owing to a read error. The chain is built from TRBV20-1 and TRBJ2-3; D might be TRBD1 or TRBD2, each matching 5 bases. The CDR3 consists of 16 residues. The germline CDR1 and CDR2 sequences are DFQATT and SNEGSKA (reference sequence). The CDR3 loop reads CSARPFGAPSTGTQYF. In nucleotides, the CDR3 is TGCAGTGCTAGACCTTTTGGGGCGCCTAGCACAGGTACGCAGTATTTT.

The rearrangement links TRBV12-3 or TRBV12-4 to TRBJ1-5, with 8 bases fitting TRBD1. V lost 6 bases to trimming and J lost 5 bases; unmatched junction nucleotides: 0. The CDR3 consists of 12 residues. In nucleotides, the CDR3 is TGTGCCAGCAGGGGACAGGATCAGCCCCAGCATTTT. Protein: CASRGQDQPQHF.

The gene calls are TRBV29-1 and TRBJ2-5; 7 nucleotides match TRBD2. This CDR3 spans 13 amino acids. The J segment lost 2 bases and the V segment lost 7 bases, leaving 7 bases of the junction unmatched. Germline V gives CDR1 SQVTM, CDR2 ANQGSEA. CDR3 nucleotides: TGCAGCGGGAAAGCGGGGCCTCAAGAGACCCAGTACTTC. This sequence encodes CSGKAGPQETQYF.

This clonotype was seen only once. CDR3 sequence (DNA): TGTGCCAGCAATCTCCCTGGGACTAGCGGGGGCAATGAGCAGTTCTTC. This sequence encodes CASNLPGTSGGNEQFF. The chain couples TRBV6-2 or TRBV6-3 to TRBJ2-1; 14 bases match TRBD2. This CDR3 contains 16 residues. The V and J ends lost 7 bases and 6 bases, in that order; junction bases with no gene match: 8. Germline V gives CDR1 MNHEY, CDR2 SVGEGT.

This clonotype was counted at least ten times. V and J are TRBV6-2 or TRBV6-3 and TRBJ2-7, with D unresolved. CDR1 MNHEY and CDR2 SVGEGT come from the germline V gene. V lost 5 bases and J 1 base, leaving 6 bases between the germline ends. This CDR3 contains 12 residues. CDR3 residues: CASSQISYEQYF. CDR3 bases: TGTGCCAGCAGTCAGATATCCTACGAGCAGTACTTC.

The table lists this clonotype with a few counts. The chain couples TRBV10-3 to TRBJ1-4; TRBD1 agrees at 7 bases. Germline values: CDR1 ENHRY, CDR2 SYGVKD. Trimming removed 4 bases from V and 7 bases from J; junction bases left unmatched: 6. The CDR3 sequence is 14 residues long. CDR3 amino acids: CAISGGGVGEKLFF. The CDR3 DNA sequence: TGTGCCATCAGTGGAGGGGGCGTCGGTGAAAAACTGTTTTTT.

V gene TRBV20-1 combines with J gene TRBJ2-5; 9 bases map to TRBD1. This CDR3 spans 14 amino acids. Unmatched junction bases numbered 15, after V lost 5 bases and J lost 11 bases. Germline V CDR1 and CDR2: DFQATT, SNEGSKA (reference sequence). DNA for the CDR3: TGCAGTGCTCAGGTCGACAGGGGGAGATATGAGCAGTACTTC. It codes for CSAQVDRGRYEQYF.

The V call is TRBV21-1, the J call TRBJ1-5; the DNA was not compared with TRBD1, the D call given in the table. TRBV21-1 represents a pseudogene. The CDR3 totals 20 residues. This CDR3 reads CASSRKGLGTGRWSNQPQHF. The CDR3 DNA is TGTGCCAGCAGCCGAAAAGGCCTGGGGACAGGACGTTGGAGCAATCAGCCCCAGCATTTT.

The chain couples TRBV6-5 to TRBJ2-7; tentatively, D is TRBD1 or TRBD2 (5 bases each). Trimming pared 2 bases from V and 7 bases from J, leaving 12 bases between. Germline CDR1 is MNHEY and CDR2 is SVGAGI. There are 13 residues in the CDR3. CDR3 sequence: CASSYRGPNEQYF. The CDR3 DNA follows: TGTGCCAGCAGTTACCGGGGACCTAATGAGCAGTACTTC.

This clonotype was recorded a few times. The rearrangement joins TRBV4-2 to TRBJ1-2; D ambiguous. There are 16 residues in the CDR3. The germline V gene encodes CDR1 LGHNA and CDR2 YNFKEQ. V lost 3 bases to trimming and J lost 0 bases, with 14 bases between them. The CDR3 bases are TGTGCCAGCAGCCAGGAGACCGTAATTGCTAACTATGGCTACACCTTC. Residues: CASSQETVIANYGYTF.

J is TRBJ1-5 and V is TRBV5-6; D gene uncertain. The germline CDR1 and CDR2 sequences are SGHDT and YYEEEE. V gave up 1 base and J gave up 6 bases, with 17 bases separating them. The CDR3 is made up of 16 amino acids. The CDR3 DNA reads TGTGCCAGCAGCTTGTTAGGTGTAACCGGCGGTCAGCCCCAGCATTTT. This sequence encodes CASSLLGVTGGQPQHF.

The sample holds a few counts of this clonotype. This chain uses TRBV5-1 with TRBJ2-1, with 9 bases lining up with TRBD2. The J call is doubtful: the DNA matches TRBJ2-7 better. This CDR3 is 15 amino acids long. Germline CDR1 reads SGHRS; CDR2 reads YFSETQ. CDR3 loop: CASSQSTSGYNEQYF. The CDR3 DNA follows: TGCGCCAGCAGCCAAAGCACTAGCGGGTACAATGAGCAGTACTTC.

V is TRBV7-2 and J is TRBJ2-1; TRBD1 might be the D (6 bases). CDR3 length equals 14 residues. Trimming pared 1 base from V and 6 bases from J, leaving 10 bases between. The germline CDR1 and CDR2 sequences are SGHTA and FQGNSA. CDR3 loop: CASSLGGLLNEQFF. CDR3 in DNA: TGTGCCAGCAGCTTAGGGGGGCTTCTCAATGAGCAGTTCTTC. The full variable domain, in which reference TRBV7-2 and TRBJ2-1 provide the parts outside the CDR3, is GAGVSQSPSNKVTEKGKDVELRCDPISGHTALYWYRQSLGQGLEFLIYFQGNSAPDKSGLPSDRFSAERTGGSVSTLTIQRTQQEDSAVYLCASSLGGLLNEQFFGPGTRLTVL.

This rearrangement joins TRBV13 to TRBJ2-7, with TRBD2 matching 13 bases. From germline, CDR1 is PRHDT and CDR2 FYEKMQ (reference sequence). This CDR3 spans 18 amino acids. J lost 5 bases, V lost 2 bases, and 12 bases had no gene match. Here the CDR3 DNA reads TGTGCCAGCAGCTTAAACGGATTTACTAGCGGGGGGGCCAACGAGCAGTACTTC. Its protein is CASSLNGFTSGGANEQYF.

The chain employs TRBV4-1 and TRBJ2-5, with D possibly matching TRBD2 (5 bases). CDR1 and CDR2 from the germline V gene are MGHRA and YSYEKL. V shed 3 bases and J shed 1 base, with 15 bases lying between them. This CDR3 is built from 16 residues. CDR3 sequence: CASSQSAVLSQETQYF. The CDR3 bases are TGCGCCAGCAGCCAGTCAGCGGTCCTTTCCCAAGAGACCCAGTACTTC.

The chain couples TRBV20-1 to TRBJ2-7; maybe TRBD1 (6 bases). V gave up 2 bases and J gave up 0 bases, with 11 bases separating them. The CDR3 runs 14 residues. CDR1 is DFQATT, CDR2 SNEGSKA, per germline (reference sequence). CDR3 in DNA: TGCAGTGCTAGACGTCCGGGACACTCCTACGAGCAGTACTTC. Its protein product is CSARRPGHSYEQYF.

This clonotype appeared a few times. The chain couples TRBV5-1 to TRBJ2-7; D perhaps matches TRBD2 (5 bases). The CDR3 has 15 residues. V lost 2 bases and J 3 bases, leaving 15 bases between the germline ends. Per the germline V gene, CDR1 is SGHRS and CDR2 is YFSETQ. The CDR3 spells CASSFMAGPLYEQYF. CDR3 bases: TGCGCCAGCAGCTTCATGGCGGGCCCACTCTACGAGCAGTACTTC.

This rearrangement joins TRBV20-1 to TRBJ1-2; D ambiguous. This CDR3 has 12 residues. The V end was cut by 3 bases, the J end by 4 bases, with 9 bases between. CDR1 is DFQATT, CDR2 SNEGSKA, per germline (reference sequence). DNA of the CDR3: TGCAGTGCTAGGGGAGGGATCTATGGCTACACCTTC. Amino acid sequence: CSARGGIYGYTF.

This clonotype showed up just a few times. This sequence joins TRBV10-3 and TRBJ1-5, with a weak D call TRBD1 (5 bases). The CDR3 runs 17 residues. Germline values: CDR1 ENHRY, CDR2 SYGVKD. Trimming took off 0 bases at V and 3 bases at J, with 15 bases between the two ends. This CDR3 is CAISESSGRFNNQPQHF. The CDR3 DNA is TGTGCCATCAGTGAGTCCTCGGGACGGTTTAACAATCAGCCCCAGCATTTT.

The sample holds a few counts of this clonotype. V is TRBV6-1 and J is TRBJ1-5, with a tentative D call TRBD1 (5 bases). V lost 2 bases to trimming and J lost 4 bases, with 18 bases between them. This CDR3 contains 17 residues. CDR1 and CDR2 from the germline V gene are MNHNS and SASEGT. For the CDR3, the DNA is TGTGCCAGCAGTGAATCTAGGGCCAGGGCGACAAATCAGCCCCAGCATTTT. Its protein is CASSESRARATNQPQHF.

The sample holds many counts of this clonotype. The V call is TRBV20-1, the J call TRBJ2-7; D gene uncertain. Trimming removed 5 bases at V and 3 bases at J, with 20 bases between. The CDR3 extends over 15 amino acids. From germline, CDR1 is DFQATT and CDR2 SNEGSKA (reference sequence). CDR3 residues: CSALSPPGMVYEQYF. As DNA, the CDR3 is TGCAGTGCTTTATCCCCTCCCGGTATGGTCTACGAGCAGTACTTC.

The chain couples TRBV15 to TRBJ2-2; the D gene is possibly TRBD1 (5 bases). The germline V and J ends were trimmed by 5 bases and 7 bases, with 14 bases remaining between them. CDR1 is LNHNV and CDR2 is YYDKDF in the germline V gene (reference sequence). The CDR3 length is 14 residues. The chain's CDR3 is CATSLRRGGGELFF. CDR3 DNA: TGTGCCACCAGCCTTAGAAGGGGTGGCGGGGAGCTGTTTTTT. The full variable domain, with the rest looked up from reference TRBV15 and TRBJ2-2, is DAMVIQNPRYQVTQFGKPVTLSCSQTLNHNVMYWYQQKSSQAPKLLFHYYDKDFNNEADTPDNFQSRRPNTSFCFLDIRSPGLGDTAMYLCATSLRRGGGELFFGEGSRLTVL.

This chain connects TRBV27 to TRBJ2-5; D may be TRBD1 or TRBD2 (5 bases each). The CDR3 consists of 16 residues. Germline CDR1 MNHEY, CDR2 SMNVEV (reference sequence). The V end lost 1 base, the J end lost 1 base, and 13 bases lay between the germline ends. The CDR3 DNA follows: TGTGCCAGCAGTTTATGGGCGGTGGGGGTCCAAGAGACCCAGTACTTC. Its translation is CASSLWAVGVQETQYF.

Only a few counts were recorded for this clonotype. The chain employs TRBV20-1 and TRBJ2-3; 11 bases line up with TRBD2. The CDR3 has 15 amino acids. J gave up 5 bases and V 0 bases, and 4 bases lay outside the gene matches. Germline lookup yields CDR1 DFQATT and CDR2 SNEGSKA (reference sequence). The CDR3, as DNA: TGCAGTGCTAGAGAGACTAGCGGGATGGGAGATACGCAGTATTTT. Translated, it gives CSARETSGMGDTQYF.

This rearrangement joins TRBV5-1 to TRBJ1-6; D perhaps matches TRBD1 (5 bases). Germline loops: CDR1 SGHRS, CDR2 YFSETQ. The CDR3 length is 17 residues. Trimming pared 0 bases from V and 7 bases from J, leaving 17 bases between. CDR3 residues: CASSLEAGGRYNSPLHF. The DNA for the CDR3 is TGCGCCAGCAGCTTGGAGGCTGGGGGACGATACAATTCACCCCTCCACTTT.